A single sample is the source of the 20 T cell receptor beta chains below, sequenced in a study of cytomegalovirus exposure and HLA in healthy donors. 13 Jbeta primers and 60 Vbeta primers were used for the PCR. Clones were sequenced by immunoSEQ multiplex PCR, and TCRdb holds only the in-frame ones, with some missing. Of around 200,000 clones in the sample, roughly 80% were seen once. The sequencing sample was made of PBMCs. The receptors come from a female donor in good health and CMV-seronegative.

This chain connects TRBV18 to TRBJ2-2, with D possibly matching TRBD2 (5 bases). V lost 2 bases, J lost 0 bases, and 16 bases lay in between. The CDR3 extends over 18 amino acids. CDR1 is KGHSH and CDR2 is LQKENI in the germline V gene. The CDR3 coding sequence is TGTGCCAGCTCACCAATAAGGCCGGAGGTCGCGAACACCGGGGAGCTGTTTTTT. It codes for CASSPIRPEVANTGELFF. The complete variable domain, with remaining parts taken from reference TRBV18 and TRBJ2-2, reads NAGVMQNPRHLVRRRGQEARLRCSPMKGHSHVYWYRQLPEEGLKFMVYLQKENIIDESGMPKERFSAEFPKEGPSILRIQQVVRGDSAAYFCASSPIRPEVANTGELFFGEGSRLTVL.

The table lists this clone with a count of one. V and J are TRBV21-1 and TRBJ2-2; the table gives TRBD1 as D, unverified against the DNA. TRBV21-1 corresponds to a pseudogene. The CDR3 totals 15 residues. The CDR3 region has the DNA TGTGCCAGCAGCTTGCGACAGGGGCACACCGGGGAGCTGTTTTTT. It specifies CASSLRQGHTGELFF.

The chain is built from TRBV2 and TRBJ1-4; the match to TRBD1 covers 7 bases. V was pared by 3 bases and J by 9 bases, with 10 bases of the junction left unmatched. The germline gives CDR1 SNHLY, CDR2 FYNNEI. CDR3 length: 15 amino acids. CDR3 in amino acids: CASSDRGQGLKKLFF. CDR3 DNA: TGTGCCAGCAGTGATAGGGGGCAGGGTTTGAAAAAACTGTTTTTT.

The genes are TRBV1 and TRBJ2-7; the table gives TRBD1 as D, unverified against the DNA. TRBV1 is listed as a pseudogene. CDR3 length equals 15 residues. CDR3 region: CTSSRDRDTTYEQYF. The DNA of the CDR3 is TGCACCAGCAGCCGGGACCGGGACACCACCTACGAGCAGTACTTC.

This clone was seen more than once but under ten times. The rearrangement links TRBV7-9 to TRBJ2-7; D may be TRBD1 (5 bases). The V and J ends lost 5 bases and 0 bases respectively, with 14 bases between them. This CDR3 is 15 amino acids long. CDR1 is SEHNR, CDR2 FQNEAQ, per germline (reference sequence). The CDR3 here is CASSLQAMSSYEQYF. The CDR3 nucleotides are TGTGCCAGCAGCCTACAGGCCATGAGCTCCTACGAGCAGTACTTC. Full variable domain (outside the CDR3, taken from reference TRBV7-9 and TRBJ2-7): DTGVSQNPRHKITKRGQNVTFRCDPISEHNRLYWYRQTLGQGPEFLTYFQNEAQLEKSRLLSDRFSAERPKGSFSTLEIQRTEQGDSAMYLCASSLQAMSSYEQYFGPGTRLTVT.

Only one count was recorded for this clone. This chain links TRBV28 with TRBJ2-3, with 12 positions matching TRBD2. V lost 5 bases and J lost 3; bases outside the gene matches: 6. The CDR3 is 16 residues long. Germline V lookup: CDR1 MDHEN, CDR2 SYDVKM. CDR3 DNA sequence: TGTGCCAGCAGTCTAGCGGGGGGGCCTAGTACAGATACGCAGTATTTT. Translating it yields CASSLAGGPSTDTQYF.

The rearrangement joins TRBV21-1 to TRBJ2-3; the table's D call, TRBD2, has no DNA check behind it. TRBV21-1 counts as a pseudogene. This CDR3 has 18 amino acids. The CDR3 bases are TGTGCCAGCAGCAAAGAAGGGGGGTCTAGCGGGGGGACAGATACGCAGTATTTT. Translation: CASSKEGGSSGGTDTQYF.

The CDR3 DNA is TGTGCCAGCACCTGGACAGAGTCCTACGAGCAGTACTTC. Translated, it gives CASTWTESYEQYF. The genes are TRBV6-1 and TRBJ2-7; a weak D match, TRBD1 (6 bases). This CDR3 region has 13 residues. The germline gives CDR1 MNHNS, CDR2 SASEGT. V was trimmed by 7 bases and J by 1 base, leaving 11 bases between them.

The V and J genes are TRBV4-1 and TRBJ2-7; 8 nucleotides agree with TRBD1. CDR1 MGHRA and CDR2 YSYEKL come from the germline V gene. There are 16 residues in the CDR3. With 0 bases clipped from V and 4 bases from J, the junction kept 8 bases outside the gene matches. The CDR3 loop reads CASSQERPGGGYEQYF. Here the CDR3 DNA reads TGCGCCAGCAGCCAAGAGAGGCCAGGGGGCGGTTACGAGCAGTACTTC.

The V gene is TRBV7-9, the J gene TRBJ1-2; 8 nucleotides match TRBD1. Germline V gene data show CDR1 as SEHNR and CDR2 as FQNEAQ (reference sequence). CDR3 size: 14 residues. J gave up 4 bases and V 5 bases, and 6 bases lay outside the gene matches. This CDR3 is CASSPGGAGYGYTF. The CDR3 nucleotides are TGTGCCAGCAGCCCAGGGGGCGCAGGCTATGGCTACACCTTC.

On this clone itself: At one end the junction does not follow the germline gene, possibly because of a read error. The rearrangement uses TRBV7-7 and TRBJ2-2; D perhaps matches TRBD1 (6 bases). CDR1 and CDR2 (germline): SSHAT, FNYEAQ (reference sequence). This CDR3 has 16 amino acids. The chain's CDR3 is CASSSDPGHFTGELFF. DNA for the CDR3: TGTGCTAGCAGCTCCGATCCGGGACACTTCACCGGGGAGCTGTTTTTT.

The chain uses TRBV7-2 and TRBJ2-4, with TRBD2 matching 9 bases. The CDR3 covers 19 residues. The ends lost 6 bases at V and 0 bases at J; junction bases unmatched: 15. From germline, CDR1 is SGHTA and CDR2 FQGNSA. The CDR3 sequence: CASRPPGGGAGGAKNIQYF. The CDR3 DNA follows: TGTGCCAGCAGACCGCCGGGCGGGGGGGCCGGGGGAGCCAAAAACATTCAGTACTTC. Complete variable domain (other parts from reference TRBV7-2 and TRBJ2-4): GAGVSQSPSNKVTEKGKDVELRCDPISGHTALYWYRQSLGQGLEFLIYFQGNSAPDKSGLPSDRFSAERTGGSVSTLTIQRTQQEDSAVYLCASRPPGGGAGGAKNIQYFGAGTRLSVL.

The chain has TRBV5-4 and TRBJ2-7, with a possible D match to TRBD1 (5 bases). The length of the CDR3 is 11 residues. Germline assignment: CDR1 SGHNT and CDR2 YYREEE (reference sequence). The germline V and J ends were trimmed by 2 bases and 7 bases, with 7 bases remaining between them. CDR3 coding DNA: TGTGCCAGCAGCTTAAACAGGGAGCAGTACTTC. It specifies CASSLNREQYF. The full variable domain, in which reference TRBV5-4 and TRBJ2-7 provide the parts outside the CDR3, is ETGVTQSPTHLIKTRGQQVTLRCSSQSGHNTVSWYQQALGQGPQFIFQYYREEENGRGNFPPRFSGLQFPNYSSELNVNALELDDSALYLCASSLNREQYFGPGTRLTVT.

In regard to this clone: At one boundary the junction diverges from the germline segment, which might be a read error. This chain uses TRBV7-9 with TRBJ1-1, with D tentatively TRBD1 (5 bases). Germline assignment: CDR1 SEHNR and CDR2 FQNEAQ (reference sequence). The CDR3 loop spans 12 amino acids. The CDR3 protein is CSSSFSGTEAFF. The CDR3 DNA sequence: TGTTCCAGCAGCTTTTCAGGGACTGAAGCTTTCTTT.

The chain couples TRBV7-9 to TRBJ2-7; 9 nucleotides align to TRBD1. The V and J ends lost 7 bases and 6 bases, in that order; junction bases with no gene match: 10. CDR1 and CDR2 (germline): SEHNR, FQNEAQ (reference sequence). The CDR3 extends over 14 amino acids. Here the CDR3 DNA reads TGTGCCAGCAACTCACAGGGGGCGCGGGGCGAGCAGTACTTC. Translated: CASNSQGARGEQYF.

The genes are TRBV28 and TRBJ2-2; weak D call: TRBD1 (6 bases). Germline CDR1 and CDR2: MDHEN and SYDVKM. The length of the CDR3 is 15 residues. Trimming pared 8 bases from V and 0 bases from J, leaving 13 bases between. CDR3 nucleotide sequence: TGTGCCAGCGGTCGGGACATCGCGAACACCGGGGAGCTGTTTTTT. Translated: CASGRDIANTGELFF.

This clone was detected only a few times. V usage is TRBV5-1 and J usage is TRBJ2-7; 11 bases are a match to TRBD2. Germline V lookup: CDR1 SGHRS, CDR2 YFSETQ. The CDR3 is 15 residues long. V was pared by 0 bases and J by 5 bases, with 4 bases of the junction left unmatched. CDR3 protein: CASSLVTSGSDEQYF. CDR3 nucleotides: TGCGCCAGCAGCTTGGTAACTAGCGGGAGCGACGAGCAGTACTTC. The whole variable domain, remainder taken from reference TRBV5-1 and TRBJ2-7, is KAGVTQTPRYLIKTRGQQVTLSCSPISGHRSVSWYQQTPGQGLQFLFEYFSETQRNKGNFPGRFSGRQFSNSRSEMNVSTLELGDSALYLCASSLVTSGSDEQYFGPGTRLTVT.

The chain uses TRBV4-1 and TRBJ2-5, with TRBD2 matching 7 bases. The better agreement between TRBJ2-7 and the DNA end casts doubt on the J call. The CDR3 is 13 amino acids. Germline V gene data show CDR1 as MGHRA and CDR2 as YSYEKL. The CDR3 DNA reads TGCGCCAGCAGCCAAGCACTAGCGACCGAGCAGTACTTC. Its translation is CASSQALATEQYF.

The J gene is TRBJ2-3, the V gene TRBV4-1; TRBD2 is a possible D gene (6 bases). The germline gives CDR1 MGHRA, CDR2 YSYEKL. This CDR3 comprises 17 residues. Trimming removed 0 bases from V and 1 base from J, with 14 bases in between. The CDR3 DNA sequence: TGCGCCAGCAGCCAAGATCGGGCGGCTAGCGGCACAGATACGCAGTATTTT. Protein product: CASSQDRAASGTDTQYF.

The chain uses TRBV6-5 and TRBJ1-1, with 7 bases identical to TRBD1. The CDR3 covers 16 residues. V dropped 2 bases and J dropped 3; count of bases not matched to a gene: 9. Germline CDR1 MNHEY, CDR2 SVGAGI. The CDR3 DNA reads as TGTGCCAGCAGTTACGGACAGGCCCGCGGGGACACTGAAGCTTTCTTT. Residues: CASSYGQARGDTEAFF.